These T cell receptor beta chains were read from a single sample in a study of T cells in Graves' hyperthyroidism and ophthalmopathy. A single record per CDR3 protein comes from TCRdb applying MiXCR to the multiplex PCR reads. The profile shows some 440,000 distinct CDR3 sequences, around 16% of them singletons. The specimen was blood. The source is a woman aged 18-29 years with Graves' hyperthyroidism. Each CDR3 is given with its conserved first and last residue. The D gene is left open where the match is weak. Expanded clones are given a class, and other clones once, few, many or no size at all.

j_gene: TRBJ1-6; d_gene: NA; abundance: NA; v_gene: TRBV5-5; CDR3aa: CASSLVPAGDSPLHF; CDR3nt: TGTGCCAGCAGCTTGGTGCCCGCTGGGGATTCACCCCTCCACTTT
j_gene: TRBJ2-1; d_gene: TRBD1; abundance: many; v_gene: TRBV10-3; CDR3aa: CAIGTGSSYNEQFF; CDR3nt: TGTGCCATCGGGACAGGGAGCTCCTACAATGAGCAGTTCTTC
j_gene: TRBJ1-4; d_gene: NA; abundance: NA; v_gene: TRBV6-1; CDR3aa: CASAPSWNEKLFF; CDR3nt: TGTGCCAGCGCCCCTTCTTGGAATGAAAAACTGTTTTTT
j_gene: TRBJ2-1; d_gene: TRBD1; abundance: NA; v_gene: TRBV28; CDR3aa: CASSPRTGGKNNEQFF; CDR3nt: TGTGCCAGCAGTCCACGGACAGGGGGAAAAAACAATGAGCAGTTCTTC
j_gene: TRBJ2-5; d_gene: TRBD2; abundance: many; v_gene: TRBV6-1; CDR3aa: CASSEPGSAGETQYF; CDR3nt: TGTGCCAGCAGTGAGCCGGGATCAGCGGGGGAGACCCAGTACTTC
j_gene: TRBJ2-1; d_gene: TRBD2; abundance: many; v_gene: TRBV3-1; CDR3aa: CASSLLSGGDNEQFF; CDR3nt: TGTGCCAGCAGCCTCCTGAGCGGGGGAGACAATGAGCAGTTCTTC
j_gene: TRBJ1-3; d_gene: NA; abundance: many; v_gene: TRBV2; CDR3aa: CASSDNRDNTIYF; CDR3nt: TGTGCCAGCAGTGATAACAGGGACAACACCATATATTTT
j_gene: TRBJ2-1; d_gene: TRBD2; abundance: many; v_gene: TRBV6-1; CDR3aa: CASSDGREGPYNEQFF; CDR3nt: TGTGCCAGCAGTGACGGGCGGGAGGGCCCGTACAATGAGCAGTTCTTC
j_gene: TRBJ1-5; d_gene: NA; abundance: many; v_gene: TRBV30; CDR3aa: CAWSGPIGSNQPQHF; CDR3nt: TGTGCCTGGAGTGGGCCTATCGGTAGCAATCAGCCCCAGCATTTT
j_gene: TRBJ2-2; d_gene: NA; abundance: NA; v_gene: TRBV4-1; CDR3aa: CASSPRTLNTGELFF; CDR3nt: TGCGCCAGCAGCCCCCGGACATTGAACACCGGGGAGCTGTTTTTT
j_gene: TRBJ1-4; d_gene: TRBD1; abundance: many; v_gene: TRBV7-9; CDR3aa: CASSLQGAVEKLFF; CDR3nt: TGTGCCAGCAGCTTACAGGGGGCGGTGGAAAAACTGTTTTTT
j_gene: TRBJ2-3; d_gene: TRBD2; abundance: once; v_gene: TRBV12-3/TRBV12-4; CDR3aa: CASSRQSASGADTQYF; CDR3nt: TGTGCCAGCAGCCGACAGTCGGCGAGCGGGGCAGATACGCAGTATTTT
j_gene: TRBJ1-6; d_gene: NA; abundance: NA; v_gene: TRBV11-3; CDR3aa: CASSLQGSDSPLHF; CDR3nt: TGTGCCAGCAGCCTTCAGGGAAGTGATTCACCCCTCCACTTT
j_gene: TRBJ2-1; d_gene: TRBD2; abundance: NA; v_gene: TRBV6-1; CDR3aa: CASSEVGGPGGNEQFF; CDR3nt: TGTGCCAGCAGTGAAGTCGGGGGGCCGGGGGGGAATGAGCAGTTCTTC
j_gene: TRBJ2-7; d_gene: TRBD2; abundance: many; v_gene: TRBV7-2; CDR3aa: CASSPGWGGDYEQYF; CDR3nt: TGTGCCAGCAGCCCCGGGTGGGGGGGAGACTACGAGCAGTACTTC
j_gene: TRBJ2-7; d_gene: TRBD2; abundance: many; v_gene: TRBV28; CDR3aa: CASRGVGGDSYEQYF; CDR3nt: TGTGCCAGCAGGGGAGTGGGGGGGGATTCCTACGAGCAGTACTTC
j_gene: TRBJ1-5; d_gene: NA; abundance: many; v_gene: TRBV2; CDR3aa: CASSDLHGNQPQHF; CDR3nt: TGTGCCAGCAGTGATCTCCACGGGAATCAGCCCCAGCATTTT
j_gene: TRBJ1-5; d_gene: TRBD1; abundance: many; v_gene: TRBV12-5; CDR3aa: CASGGTAGQPQHF; CDR3nt: TGTGCTAGTGGAGGGACAGCCGGGCAGCCCCAGCATTTT
j_gene: TRBJ2-1; d_gene: TRBD2; abundance: many; v_gene: TRBV20-1; CDR3aa: CSAELAGPFNEQFF; CDR3nt: TGCAGTGCGGAACTAGCGGGGCCCTTCAATGAGCAGTTCTTC
j_gene: TRBJ2-1; d_gene: NA; abundance: many; v_gene: TRBV20-1; CDR3aa: CSASLANEQFF; CDR3nt: TGCAGTGCTAGTCTAGCGAATGAGCAGTTCTTC
j_gene: TRBJ2-7; d_gene: NA; abundance: NA; v_gene: TRBV2; CDR3aa: CASSGGAALNEQYF; CDR3nt: TGTGCCAGCAGTGGGGGGGCCGCCTTGAACGAGCAGTACTTC
j_gene: TRBJ2-6; d_gene: NA; abundance: many; v_gene: TRBV12-3/TRBV12-4; CDR3aa: CASSAIGRVWAGANVLTF; CDR3nt: TGTGCCAGCAGTGCTATCGGACGGGTCTGGGCTGGGGCCAACGTCCTGACTTTC
j_gene: TRBJ2-1; d_gene: NA; abundance: few; v_gene: TRBV5-1; CDR3aa: CASSFRGQTYEQFF; CDR3nt: TGCGCCAGCAGTTTCCGCGGACAGACCTATGAGCAGTTCTTC
j_gene: TRBJ2-7; d_gene: NA; abundance: many; v_gene: TRBV20-1; CDR3aa: CSAQTRLYEQYF; CDR3nt: TGCAGTGCACAGACACGCCTCTACGAGCAGTACTTC
j_gene: TRBJ1-6; d_gene: TRBD1; abundance: many; v_gene: TRBV5-5; CDR3aa: CASSSGQGPSSYNSPLHF; CDR3nt: TGTGCCAGCAGCTCCGGACAGGGCCCCAGCTCCTATAATTCACCCCTCCACTTT
j_gene: TRBJ2-1; d_gene: TRBD2; abundance: many; v_gene: TRBV12-3/TRBV12-4; CDR3aa: CASSQREVSYNEQFF; CDR3nt: TGTGCCAGCAGCCAGCGGGAGGTGTCCTACAATGAGCAGTTCTTC
j_gene: TRBJ1-2; d_gene: NA; abundance: NA; v_gene: TRBV19; CDR3aa: CASSILGNYGYTF; CDR3nt: TGTGCCAGTAGTATCCTCGGTAATTATGGCTACACCTTC
j_gene: TRBJ2-1; d_gene: NA; abundance: many; v_gene: TRBV12-3/TRBV12-4; CDR3aa: CASSYPGSSSYNEQFF; CDR3nt: TGTGCCAGCAGTTACCCCGGGAGTAGCTCCTACAATGAGCAGTTCTTC
j_gene: TRBJ1-3; d_gene: NA; abundance: many; v_gene: TRBV5-1; CDR3aa: CASSLDGNSGNTIYF; CDR3nt: TGCGCCAGCAGCTTGGATGGTAACTCTGGAAACACCATATATTTT
j_gene: TRBJ1-2; d_gene: NA; abundance: few; v_gene: TRBV19; CDR3aa: CASTFNSNYGYTF; CDR3nt: TGTGCCAGTACCTTTAATTCTAACTATGGCTACACCTTC
j_gene: TRBJ1-6; d_gene: NA; abundance: many; v_gene: TRBV6-1; CDR3aa: CASRTDHNSPLHF; CDR3nt: TGTGCCAGCAGGACAGATCATAATTCACCCCTCCACTTT
j_gene: TRBJ1-2; d_gene: TRBD1; abundance: NA; v_gene: TRBV5-1; CDR3aa: CASSLASGTGSYGYTF; CDR3nt: TGCGCCAGCAGCTTGGCCTCCGGGACAGGGAGCTATGGCTACACCTTC
j_gene: TRBJ2-1; d_gene: TRBD2; abundance: few; v_gene: TRBV4-1; CDR3aa: CASSRSLLAGGDTRYNEQFF; CDR3nt: TGCGCCAGCAGCCGAAGCCTCCTAGCGGGGGGGGATACACGCTACAATGAGCAGTTCTTC
j_gene: TRBJ2-1; d_gene: NA; abundance: many; v_gene: TRBV30; CDR3aa: CAWSRSYNEQFF; CDR3nt: TGTGCCTGGAGTCGGTCTTACAATGAGCAGTTCTTC
j_gene: TRBJ1-6; d_gene: NA; abundance: few; v_gene: TRBV28; CDR3aa: CASSLIGLLKLSPLHF; CDR3nt: TGTGCCAGCAGTCTCATTGGCCTACTTAAACTTTCACCCCTCCACTTT
j_gene: TRBJ2-2; d_gene: TRBD1; abundance: NA; v_gene: TRBV6-2/TRBV6-3; CDR3aa: CASSPHSGTGGYTGELFF; CDR3nt: TGTGCCAGCAGCCCCCACTCCGGGACAGGGGGTTACACCGGGGAGCTGTTTTTT
j_gene: TRBJ2-3; d_gene: TRBD1; abundance: many; v_gene: TRBV9; CDR3aa: CASSVAGTGGTSDTQYF; CDR3nt: TGTGCCAGCAGCGTAGCCGGGACAGGGGGTACGTCGGATACGCAGTATTTT
j_gene: TRBJ2-3; d_gene: NA; abundance: many; v_gene: TRBV2; CDR3aa: CASKWTDSTDTQYF; CDR3nt: TGTGCCAGCAAATGGACGGATAGCACAGATACGCAGTATTTT
j_gene: TRBJ2-7; d_gene: TRBD2; abundance: NA; v_gene: TRBV4-1; CDR3aa: CASSQVLAGDYEQYF; CDR3nt: TGCGCCAGCAGCCAAGTACTAGCGGGAGACTACGAGCAGTACTTC
j_gene: TRBJ1-5; d_gene: TRBD1; abundance: many; v_gene: TRBV12-3/TRBV12-4; CDR3aa: CASSSPDRGHEPQHF; CDR3nt: TGTGCCAGCAGTTCCCCGGACAGGGGGCATGAGCCCCAGCATTTT
j_gene: TRBJ2-1; d_gene: NA; abundance: many; v_gene: TRBV6-1; CDR3aa: CASTAGARRDNEQFF; CDR3nt: TGTGCCAGCACCGCCGGGGCTCGACGGGACAATGAGCAGTTCTTC
j_gene: TRBJ1-5; d_gene: NA; abundance: many; v_gene: TRBV7-9; CDR3aa: CASSAAGTPQHF; CDR3nt: TGTGCCAGCAGCGCCGCGGGGACGCCCCAGCATTTT
j_gene: TRBJ1-2; d_gene: TRBD1; abundance: many; v_gene: TRBV11-3; CDR3aa: CASSAGQGNYGYTF; CDR3nt: TGTGCCAGCAGCGCGGGACAGGGGAACTATGGCTACACCTTC
j_gene: TRBJ1-2; d_gene: TRBD1; abundance: few; v_gene: TRBV4-1; CDR3aa: CASSQFYTTGGWHGYTF; CDR3nt: TGCGCCAGCAGCCAATTCTACACCACAGGGGGCTGGCATGGCTACACCTTC
j_gene: TRBJ1-2; d_gene: TRBD1; abundance: few; v_gene: TRBV5-1; CDR3aa: CASSLAPGQGGYGYTF; CDR3nt: TGCGCCAGCAGCTTGGCCCCAGGACAGGGAGGCTATGGCTACACCTTC
j_gene: TRBJ2-5; d_gene: NA; abundance: many; v_gene: TRBV7-9; CDR3aa: CASSYPGAFGETQYF; CDR3nt: TGTGCCAGCAGTTATCCCGGGGCTTTTGGAGAGACCCAGTACTTC
j_gene: TRBJ1-5; d_gene: NA; abundance: many; v_gene: TRBV12-3/TRBV12-4; CDR3aa: CASSLATGRLLQPQHF; CDR3nt: TGTGCCAGCAGTTTAGCGACGGGCAGGCTATTACAGCCCCAGCATTTT
j_gene: TRBJ1-2; d_gene: NA; abundance: many; v_gene: TRBV10-2; CDR3aa: CASSSDILAVNYGYTF; CDR3nt: TGCGCCAGCAGCTCGGACATCCTGGCGGTTAACTATGGCTACACCTTC
j_gene: TRBJ2-5; d_gene: NA; abundance: many; v_gene: TRBV10-3; CDR3aa: CAISEGQETQYF; CDR3nt: TGTGCCATCAGTGAGGGTCAAGAGACCCAGTACTTC
j_gene: TRBJ2-7; d_gene: TRBD2; abundance: NA; v_gene: TRBV7-2; CDR3aa: CASSLVAGTSSQQYF; CDR3nt: TGTGCCAGCAGCTTAGTTGCTGGGACTAGCTCTCAGCAGTACTTC
j_gene: TRBJ2-1; d_gene: NA; abundance: many; v_gene: TRBV6-2/TRBV6-3; CDR3aa: CASSYPGEYNEQFF; CDR3nt: TGTGCCAGCAGTTACCCAGGGGAATACAATGAGCAGTTCTTC
j_gene: TRBJ2-7; d_gene: TRBD1; abundance: many; v_gene: TRBV7-2; CDR3aa: CASSLAGTGTYEQYF; CDR3nt: TGTGCCAGCAGCTTAGCTGGGACAGGGACCTACGAGCAGTACTTC
j_gene: TRBJ1-2; d_gene: NA; abundance: many; v_gene: TRBV9; CDR3aa: CASSTYRVPYGYTF; CDR3nt: TGTGCCAGCAGCACCTACCGGGTTCCCTATGGCTACACCTTC
j_gene: TRBJ1-2; d_gene: NA; abundance: many; v_gene: TRBV6-5; CDR3aa: CASSYSPLYGYTF; CDR3nt: TGTGCCAGCAGTTACTCCCCGCTGTATGGCTACACCTTC
j_gene: TRBJ1-4; d_gene: NA; abundance: many; v_gene: TRBV4-1; CDR3aa: CASSQVLTGNEKLFF; CDR3nt: TGCGCCAGCAGCCAAGTTCTAACGGGGAATGAAAAACTGTTTTTT
j_gene: TRBJ1-4; d_gene: TRBD1; abundance: few; v_gene: TRBV30; CDR3aa: CARRDSQEKLFF; CDR3nt: TGTGCCAGGAGGGACAGTCAGGAAAAACTGTTTTTT
j_gene: TRBJ1-2; d_gene: TRBD1; abundance: NA; v_gene: TRBV12-5; CDR3aa: CASGFHRGLYGYTF; CDR3nt: TGTGCTAGTGGTTTCCACAGGGGGCTTTATGGCTACACCTTC
j_gene: TRBJ1-6; d_gene: NA; abundance: NA; v_gene: TRBV12-3/TRBV12-4; CDR3aa: CASSVGGQGSPLHF; CDR3nt: TGTGCCAGCAGTGTTGGGGGGCAGGGTTCACCCCTCCACTTT
j_gene: TRBJ2-1; d_gene: NA; abundance: many; v_gene: TRBV12-5; CDR3aa: CASGSGTGFTSGYLNEQFF; CDR3nt: TGTGCTAGTGGTTCCGGGACAGGCTTCACTAGCGGCTATCTAAATGAGCAGTTCTTC